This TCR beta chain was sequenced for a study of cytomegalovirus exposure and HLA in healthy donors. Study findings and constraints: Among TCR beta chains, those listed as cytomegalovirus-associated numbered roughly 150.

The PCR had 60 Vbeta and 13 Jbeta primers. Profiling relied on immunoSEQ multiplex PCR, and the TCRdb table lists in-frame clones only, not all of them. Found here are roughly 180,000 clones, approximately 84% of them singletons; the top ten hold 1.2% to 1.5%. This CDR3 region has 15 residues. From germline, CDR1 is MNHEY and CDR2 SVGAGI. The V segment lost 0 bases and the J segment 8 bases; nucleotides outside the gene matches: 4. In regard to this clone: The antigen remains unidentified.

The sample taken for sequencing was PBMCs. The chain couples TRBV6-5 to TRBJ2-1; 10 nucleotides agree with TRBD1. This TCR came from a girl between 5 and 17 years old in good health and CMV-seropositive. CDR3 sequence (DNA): TGTGCCAGCAGTTACTCGGGGGACAGGGGTGATGAGCAGTTCTTC. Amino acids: CASSYSGDRGDEQFF.